This T cell receptor (beta chain) was identified in a study of cytomegalovirus exposure and HLA in healthy donors. PCR involved 60 Vbeta and 13 Jbeta primers. The repertoire was sequenced with immunoSEQ multiplex PCR; TCRdb's copy has only in-frame clones and lacks some. The profile shows over 150,000 clones, over 70% of them singletons. This clone was seen just once. The V end lost 4 bases, the J end lost 8 bases, and 15 bases lay between the germline ends. The CDR3 sequence is 14 residues long. Germline CDR1 and CDR2: GTSNPN and SVGIG (reference sequence). The receptor's source is a woman between 45 and 60 years old in good health and CMV-seropositive. The source material was PBMCs. The V and J genes are TRBV30 and TRBJ1-6; D not certain. The CDR3 spells CAWTLGGFDSPLHF. DNA of the CDR3: TGTGCCTGGACCCTAGGAGGGTTTGATTCACCCCTCCACTTT.